These T cell receptor beta chains were read from a single sample in a study of spatial heterogeneity in lung cancer. TCRdb passed the 5' RACE reads through MiXCR, listing each CDR3 protein once. The sample has roughly 54,000 distinct CDR3 sequences, roughly 7.6% seen once; the top ten hold about 13%. The sample was PBMCs, taken at surgery. Receptors originate from a female donor with early-stage non-small cell lung cancer. Both conserved end residues are part of each CDR3. A D gene is named only where the DNA matches it firmly. Size is stated for part of the rows, as once, few or many counts, or as a class when the clone is expanded.

V	J	size	D	CDR3	DNA
TRBV28	TRBJ2-3	.	.	CASSRNQGSDTQYF	TGTGCCAGCAGCCGAAATCAGGGGTCAGATACGCAGTATTTT
TRBV7-2	TRBJ1-5	many	TRBD1	CASSLTGSNQPQHF	TGTGCCAGCAGCTTGACAGGGAGCAATCAGCCCCAGCATTTT
TRBV7-3	TRBJ2-2	many	TRBD2	CASSRTSGGAGGELFF	TGTGCCAGCAGCCGGACTAGCGGGGGGGCAGGCGGGGAGCTGTTTTTT
TRBV6-2/TRBV6-3	TRBJ2-7	.	TRBD1	CASRGTGLEQYF	TGTGCCAGCAGGGGGACAGGGCTCGAGCAGTACTTC
TRBV4-2	TRBJ2-4	.	TRBD1	CASSPTHHDRGKYF	TGTGCCAGCAGCCCTACTCACCATGACAGGGGGAAGTACTTC
TRBV19	TRBJ1-1	few	.	CASLRDTKGPEAFF	TGTGCCAGTTTGAGGGACACGAAGGGCCCTGAAGCTTTCTTT
TRBV7-8	TRBJ2-7	few	.	CASSPVPGPSYEQYF	TGTGCCAGCAGCCCCGTGCCGGGACCCTCCTACGAGCAGTACTTC
TRBV7-8	TRBJ2-7	.	.	CASSLGRRRGTYEQYF	TGTGCCAGCAGCTTAGGTCGCAGGCGGGGAACCTACGAGCAGTACTTC
TRBV5-8	TRBJ2-2	many	.	CASSLPPGYSNTGELFF	TGTGCCAGCAGCTTGCCTCCGGGGTACAGCAACACCGGGGAGCTGTTTTTT
TRBV6-2/TRBV6-3	TRBJ2-3	.	TRBD2	CVSSPGLAGDLTQYF	TGTGTCAGCAGTCCGGGACTAGCGGGGGACCTTACGCAGTATTTT
TRBV2	TRBJ2-1	once	.	CASRRDFGAYNEQFF	TGTGCCAGCAGGCGGGACTTCGGAGCCTACAATGAGCAGTTCTTC
TRBV6-5	TRBJ1-4	many	.	CASRKQGSNEKLFF	TGTGCCAGCAGGAAACAGGGTTCTAATGAAAAACTGTTTTTT
TRBV12-3/TRBV12-4	TRBJ1-4	.	.	CASKGSPRRVEKLFF	TGTGCCAGCAAAGGGAGCCCTAGAAGGGTTGAAAAACTGTTTTTT
TRBV7-2	TRBJ2-2	many	TRBD1	CASSTYRGQESGELFF	TGTGCCAGCAGCACCTACAGGGGGCAAGAGTCCGGGGAGCTGTTTTTT
TRBV19	TRBJ2-3	few	.	CASSTTSLLTDTQYF	TGTGCCAGTAGTACCACTAGTCTTTTGACAGATACGCAGTATTTT
TRBV28	TRBJ1-1	many	TRBD1	CASTDRGMNTEAFF	TGTGCCAGCACCGACAGGGGAATGAACACTGAAGCTTTCTTT
TRBV7-8	TRBJ1-2	.	.	CASSLALGGYGYTF	TGTGCCAGCAGCTTAGCGCTCGGAGGCTATGGCTACACCTTC
TRBV12-5	TRBJ1-1	few	TRBD1	CATSRTGPMNTEAFF	TGTGCTACTAGTCGGACAGGGCCAATGAACACTGAAGCTTTCTTT
TRBV6-1	TRBJ2-4	few	TRBD2	CASRLDPGGANIQYF	TGTGCCAGCAGACTCGACCCCGGGGGGGCAAACATTCAGTACTTC
TRBV7-9	TRBJ1-4	.	TRBD1	CASSLDRGNEKLFF	TGTGCCAGCAGCCTGGACAGGGGTAATGAAAAACTGTTTTTT
TRBV28	TRBJ1-1	.	.	CASRRLLTGAAAF	TGTGCCAGCAGACGCCTTCTGACCGGCGCGGCGGCCTTT
TRBV19	TRBJ1-5	many	.	CASSKYRVGNQPQHF	TGTGCCAGTAGTAAATACAGGGTCGGCAATCAGCCCCAGCATTTT
TRBV18	TRBJ2-5	.	.	CASSPRQGRVQETQYF	TGTGCCAGCTCACCACGGCAGGGGCGCGTCCAAGAGACCCAGTACTTC
TRBV27	TRBJ2-3	few	.	CASSLGGAWTDTQYF	TGTGCCAGCAGTTTGGGGGGGGCCTGGACAGATACGCAGTATTTT
TRBV30	TRBJ1-2	.	.	CAWSRMLYYTF	TGTGCCTGGAGTCGAATGTTGTACTACACCTTC
TRBV6-5	TRBJ1-5	many	.	CASSLQGLSNQPQHF	TGTGCCAGCAGTTTACAGGGTCTTAGCAATCAGCCCCAGCATTTT
TRBV7-9	TRBJ1-1	many	.	CASSSTETEAFF	TGTGCCAGCAGCTCGACAGAGACTGAAGCTTTCTTT
TRBV11-2	TRBJ1-1	many	.	CASSEGTSEAFF	TGTGCCAGCAGCGAAGGGACTTCCGAAGCTTTCTTT
TRBV12-3/TRBV12-4	TRBJ2-7	few	TRBD1	CASSFGRGINEQYF	TGTGCCAGCAGTTTCGGCAGGGGGATCAACGAGCAGTACTTC
TRBV5-5	TRBJ1-1	few	.	CASSLVPNTEAFF	TGTGCCAGCAGCTTGGTCCCGAACACTGAAGCTTTCTTT
TRBV5-1	TRBJ1-2	many	TRBD1	CASSLGQGGGYTF	TGCGCCAGCAGCCTGGGACAGGGCGGCGGCTACACCTTC
TRBV2	TRBJ2-1	many	.	CASIQGSLLYNEQFF	TGTGCCAGCATACAAGGGAGTCTACTCTACAATGAGCAGTTCTTC
TRBV20-1	TRBJ1-1	.	.	CSARGGQGNTEAFF	TGCAGTGCTAGGGGGGGTCAGGGGAACACTGAAGCTTTCTTT
TRBV29-1	TRBJ2-7	many	TRBD1	CSVARTGDGEQYF	TGCAGCGTTGCCCGGACAGGAGATGGAGAGCAGTACTTC
TRBV30	TRBJ2-3	few	.	CAWTPSDTQYF	TGTGCCTGGACCCCGTCAGATACGCAGTATTTT
TRBV11-3	TRBJ2-3	many	.	CASSLDERGKRDTQYF	TGTGCCAGCAGCTTAGATGAGAGAGGAAAAAGGGATACGCAGTATTTT
TRBV4-2	TRBJ2-1	.	.	CASSQEVDGYNEQFF	TGTGCCAGCAGCCAAGAAGTGGACGGCTACAATGAGCAGTTCTTC
TRBV11-2	TRBJ1-2	.	.	CASSPRIEDYGYTF	TGTGCCAGCAGCCCCCGGATAGAGGACTATGGCTACACCTTC
TRBV4-2	TRBJ1-5	.	TRBD1	CASRLGQGAGNQPQHF	TGTGCCAGCAGACTCGGACAGGGGGCAGGCAATCAGCCCCAGCATTTT
TRBV12-3/TRBV12-4	TRBJ2-6	few	TRBD1	CASSFVTGVGANVLTF	TGTGCCAGCAGTTTCGTAACAGGGGTAGGGGCCAACGTCCTGACTTTC
TRBV19	TRBJ2-5	few	.	CASKMGPSAKETQYF	TGTGCCAGTAAAATGGGTCCGAGTGCCAAAGAGACCCAGTACTTC
TRBV2	TRBJ1-5	.	.	CASGGSGRGSNQPQHF	TGTGCCAGCGGAGGTTCTGGGAGGGGGAGCAATCAGCCCCAGCATTTT
TRBV27	TRBJ1-4	.	.	CASGRWSSDEKLFF	TGTGCCAGCGGTCGATGGTCATCCGATGAAAAACTGTTTTTT
TRBV7-2	TRBJ1-2	many	.	CASSLASREGGYTF	TGTGCCAGCAGCTTAGCGAGCAGGGAGGGTGGCTACACCTTC
TRBV28	TRBJ2-3	many	.	CASSLRGYFPPQYF	TGTGCCAGCAGTTTACGGGGGTACTTTCCTCCGCAGTATTTT
TRBV5-4	TRBJ1-2	few	TRBD1	CASSWGQGLDYGYTF	TGTGCCAGCAGCTGGGGACAGGGGCTCGACTATGGCTACACCTTC
TRBV28	TRBJ2-5	few	TRBD2	CASTRGGLETQYF	TGTGCCAGTACCCGGGGGGGGCTCGAGACCCAGTACTTC
TRBV20-1	TRBJ1-1	.	.	CSAREGPVRETEAFF	TGCAGTGCTAGAGAGGGCCCTGTCCGGGAGACTGAAGCTTTCTTT
TRBV3-1	TRBJ2-5	many	TRBD2	CASSPFGTSGGQETQYF	TGTGCCAGCAGCCCCTTTGGGACTAGCGGGGGCCAAGAGACCCAGTACTTC
TRBV7-7	TRBJ2-1	many	.	CASSSRQGDEQFF	TGTGCTAGCAGCTCCCGCCAGGGAGATGAGCAGTTCTTC
TRBV20-1	TRBJ1-6	few	.	CSARQGLFNSPLHF	TGCAGTGCTAGACAGGGACTCTTTAATTCACCCCTCCACTTT
TRBV7-9	TRBJ1-5	.	TRBD1	CASSHSGTGGNQPQHF	TGTGCCAGCAGCCACTCCGGGACAGGGGGCAATCAGCCCCAGCATTTT
TRBV6-1	TRBJ1-5	few	.	CASSTFSNQPQHF	TGTGCCAGCAGTACCTTTAGCAATCAGCCCCAGCATTTT
TRBV20-1	TRBJ1-1	many	.	CSARDLGLNTEAFF	TGCAGTGCTAGAGATCTCGGATTGAACACTGAAGCTTTCTTT